Listed below are T cell receptor beta chains from one sample, sequenced in a study of vaccination and CD4 T cells after COVID-19. These receptors' targets are unknown. Each CDR3 protein is one row after TCRdb ran MiXCR on the PCR reads. The sample consists of more than 9,500 distinct CDR3 sequences, around 60% of them appearing once. The source material was CD4+ T cells from blood, cultured in vitro. These receptors came from a human donor who had recovered from COVID-19. Both conserved end residues are part of each CDR3. D genes are given only for firm matches.

CASSLVTSTSRNEQYF	.	TRBV7-2	TRBJ2-7
CASSRLADAYEQYF	TRBD2	TRBV10-2	TRBJ2-7
CASSPPSGGPSTDTQYF	TRBD2	TRBV18	TRBJ2-3
CASQGGGSSYEQYF	TRBD2	TRBV12-3/TRBV12-4	TRBJ2-7
CASSLLQGGQPQHF	.	TRBV7-2	TRBJ1-5
CASATSGDYSSYEQYF	TRBD2	TRBV28	TRBJ2-7
CASSDAENTEAFF	.	TRBV2	TRBJ1-1
CASNEGRGNEQYF	.	TRBV19	TRBJ2-7
CASSPSRPGLGGYEQYF	TRBD2	TRBV7-8	TRBJ2-7
CASSWGAAGTEAFF	.	TRBV7-9	TRBJ1-1
CASRRGQGTGNTIYF	TRBD1	TRBV5-6	TRBJ1-3
CSAAGARNQPQHF	.	TRBV20-1	TRBJ1-5
CATSQGNYGYTF	.	TRBV24-1	TRBJ1-2
CATRRTGGEGEQFF	TRBD1	TRBV19	TRBJ2-1
CASSSSGTLTEAFF	.	TRBV12-3/TRBV12-4	TRBJ1-1
CASRYRIPNSPLHF	.	TRBV2	TRBJ1-6
CASKVSNSNQPQHF	.	TRBV12-1	TRBJ1-5
CASSLGIGVINTDTQYF	.	TRBV11-3	TRBJ2-3
CASSDSYIYGEQFF	.	TRBV6-4	TRBJ2-1
CSARDGGQVSNQPQHF	TRBD1	TRBV20-1	TRBJ1-5
CASSYATPGLAGSGDNEQFF	TRBD2	TRBV6-5	TRBJ2-1
CASSYRRNQPQHF	.	TRBV6-5	TRBJ1-5
CATSIAGGNQPQHF	.	TRBV24-1	TRBJ1-5
CASRREQYNQPQHF	.	TRBV2	TRBJ1-5
CASSESGRAQPQHF	.	TRBV2	TRBJ1-5
CASSSLGRGRGNTEAFF	TRBD1	TRBV27	TRBJ1-1
CASIGQSGELFF	.	TRBV5-4	TRBJ2-2
CASSLSGSYNEQFF	.	TRBV19	TRBJ2-1
CSARETRETQYF	.	TRBV20-1	TRBJ2-5
CASTLASTGDNEQFF	TRBD1	TRBV19	TRBJ2-1
CASSLDPHSYEQYF	.	TRBV7-8	TRBJ2-7
CASSLARSRGFPNTGELFF	.	TRBV4-3	TRBJ2-2
CSAPDRDPGELFF	TRBD1	TRBV20-1	TRBJ2-2
CASSNNYGYTF	.	TRBV7-9	TRBJ1-2
CASSISSGSGHSYNEQFF	TRBD2	TRBV19	TRBJ2-1
CSANGGVGTQYF	.	TRBV20-1	TRBJ2-5
CASSSPGNSYEQYF	.	TRBV6-5	TRBJ2-7
CASSEEEGAGNQPQHF	TRBD1	TRBV2	TRBJ1-5
CASIFGGATDTQYF	TRBD2	TRBV6-1	TRBJ2-3
CSAQTGNRLYEQYF	.	TRBV20-1	TRBJ2-7
CASSYGAGGTYEQYF	TRBD2	TRBV6-2/TRBV6-3	TRBJ2-7
CASSLPRGMNTEAFF	.	TRBV2	TRBJ1-1
CSASQLARTDTQYF	TRBD2	TRBV20-1	TRBJ2-3
CASSNPTEPNYGYTF	.	TRBV19	TRBJ1-2
CSARGTRGGNSPLHF	.	TRBV20-1	TRBJ1-6
CASSQSGDTPTQYF	.	TRBV23-1	TRBJ2-5
CASSEMGAGGNTIYF	.	TRBV2	TRBJ1-3
CASSSQGGRGTGELFF	TRBD2	TRBV7-9	TRBJ2-2
CASSLAWASGRGELFF	TRBD2	TRBV7-2	TRBJ2-2
CASSRVRVRTGELFF	.	TRBV28	TRBJ2-2
CASSERGFGANVLTF	.	TRBV2	TRBJ2-6
CSAPGQGFVTEAFF	TRBD1	TRBV20-1	TRBJ1-1
CASSPGGTNEKLFF	.	TRBV27	TRBJ1-4